This T cell receptor (beta chain) emerged from a study of OX40 agonist ivuxolimab in advanced cancers. Study as a whole: Ivuxolimab is a fully human IgG2 antibody that activates OX40 (CD134). Overall study results and limits: Antigen specificity was not determined for the expanded peripheral T cells. Mean expanded clone counts were higher in CD8+ than CD4+ T cells.

Germline values: CDR1 SGHAT, CDR2 FQNNGV. The CDR3 contains 13 residues. Trimming cost V 3 bases and J 6 bases, with 11 bases left between them. On this clone itself: The antigen is unknown.

Assay used: immunoSEQ multiplex PCR; TCRdb lists only in-frame clones, some missing. The table includes tens of thousands of clones, roughly 88% detected once. J is TRBJ1-2 and V is TRBV11-2, with D uncertain. The sequencing here drew on CD4+ or CD8+ T cells sorted from blood, taken in a trial of the OX40 agonist ivuxolimab. The TCR was taken from an adult with an advanced solid tumor such as melanoma, head and neck, liver or kidney cancer. CDR3 bases: TGTGCCAGCAGCTTTTATGGGTCGGATGGCTACACCTTC. Its translation is CASSFYGSDGYTF.